These 18 T cell receptor beta chains were all obtained from the same sample, sequenced in a study of regulatory T cells in long-lasting Graves disease. CDR3 regions were amplified by Arm-PCR using iRepertoire HTBI primers to build TCR beta libraries. TCRdb re-called the multiplex PCR reads through MiXCR, storing one row per CDR3 protein. The sample records around 500,000 distinct CDR3 sequences, 13% being singletons. Time point meaning: newly diagnosed GD, antithyroid drugs for less than 3 months. There was RNA extracted from PBMCs, and the TCR library was made from it. These data are also associated with another study on T cells in Graves' hyperthyroidism and ophthalmopathy.

This sample comprised peripheral blood mononuclear cells (PBMCs), obtained at new diagnosis, from a patient treated with antithyroid drugs. The receptors were gathered from a man under 40 with Graves disease.

The rearrangement uses TRBV18 and TRBJ2-2; 12 nucleotides align to TRBD2. The V segment lost 8 bases and the J segment 5 bases; nucleotides outside the gene matches: 6. This CDR3 has 15 residues. From germline, CDR1 is KGHSH and CDR2 LQKENI. CDR3 DNA sequence: TGTGCCAGCGCGCTAGCGGGAGGGGAGACCGGGGAGCTGTTTTTT. It specifies CASALAGGETGELFF.

This clonotype was counted only a few times. V and J are TRBV6-7 and TRBJ2-3; 7 bases are a match to TRBD1. TRBV6-7 is an ORF; its function is uncertain. CDR3 length: 18 amino acids. The V segment lost 6 bases and the J segment 8 bases; nucleotides outside the gene matches: 23. The CDR3 nucleotides are TGTGCCAGCAGCTCGATGGTAGGGGGCGATAGGACGAGGGGTACGCAGTATTTT. Residues: CASSSMVGGDRTRGTQYF.

This clonotype has a count of ten or more. This rearrangement joins TRBV28 to TRBJ1-1, with D maybe TRBD1 (6 bases). The CDR3 has 16 residues. Between the trimmed V and J ends, which lost 3 bases and 3 bases, there was a span of 17 bases. The germline V gene has CDR1 MDHEN and CDR2 SYDVKM. CDR3 sequence reads: CASSLTGGGAYTEAFF. In nucleotides, the CDR3 is TGTGCCAGCAGTTTGACGGGGGGGGGCGCTTACACTGAAGCTTTCTTT. Together with reference TRBV28 and TRBJ1-1, the CDR3 gives the full variable domain: DVKVTQSSRYLVKRTGEKVFLECVQDMDHENMFWYRQDPGLGLRLIYFSYDVKMKEKGDIPEGYSVSREKKERFSLILESASTNQTSMYLCASSLTGGGAYTEAFFGQGTRLTVV.

This clonotype was picked up a small number of times. The V call is TRBV12-3 or TRBV12-4, the J call TRBJ1-1; D remains ambiguous. The CDR3 runs to 12 residues. Trimming shortened V by 6 bases and J by 7 bases, and 12 bases separated the two germline ends. The CDR3 protein is CASSSSQGEAFF. CDR3 DNA: TGTGCCAGCAGCTCGTCCCAAGGTGAAGCTTTCTTT.

This clonotype was recorded many times. The chain carries TRBV14 and TRBJ2-1, with D unclear. Trimming left V 1 base short and J 6 bases short, with 7 bases between. The CDR3 is 13 amino acids. Germline-derived CDR1 and CDR2 are SGHDN and FVKESK. CDR3 in DNA: TGTGCCAGCAGCCAAGGACTGCCCAATGAGCAGTTCTTC. As protein: CASSQGLPNEQFF. The entire variable domain, with the rest obtained from reference TRBV14 and TRBJ2-1, is as follows: EAGVTQFPSHSVIEKGQTVTLRCDPISGHDNLYWYRRVMGKEIKFLLHFVKESKQDESGMPNNRFLAERTGGTYSTLKVQPAELEDSGVYFCASSQGLPNEQFFGPGTRLTVL.

This clonotype was seen ten or more times. The chain uses TRBV7-9 and TRBJ2-3, with 8 bases that match TRBD2. Germline lookup yields CDR1 SEHNR and CDR2 FQNEAQ (reference sequence). The ends lost 5 bases at V and 1 base at J; junction bases unmatched: 8. The CDR3 runs 16 residues. The CDR3 sequence: CASSRLGTSGTDTQYF. DNA for the CDR3: TGTGCCAGCAGCCGCCTTGGGACTAGTGGCACAGATACGCAGTATTTT. The full variable domain, completed using reference TRBV7-9 and TRBJ2-3, is DTGVSQNPRHKITKRGQNVTFRCDPISEHNRLYWYRQTLGQGPEFLTYFQNEAQLEKSRLLSDRFSAERPKGSFSTLEIQRTEQGDSAMYLCASSRLGTSGTDTQYFGPGTRLTVL.

This clonotype showed up just a few times. V usage is TRBV6-5 and J usage is TRBJ2-7, with 12 bases lining up with TRBD2. This CDR3 region has 15 residues. The germline V gene encodes CDR1 MNHEY and CDR2 SVGAGI. V gave up 2 bases and J gave up 5 bases; unmatched junction bases: 4. CDR3 residues: CASSYLAGGPHEQYF. The CDR3 DNA follows: TGTGCCAGCAGTTACCTAGCGGGAGGGCCCCACGAGCAGTACTTC.

This clonotype appeared many times. The chain's CDR3 is CATSERGYGYTF. CDR3 in DNA: TGTGCCACCAGTGAAAGGGGTTATGGCTACACCTTC. This chain uses TRBV24-1 with TRBJ1-2; a weak D match, TRBD1 (5 bases). CDR1 and CDR2 from the germline V gene are KGHDR and SFDVKD. The V gene lost 4 bases and the J gene lost 5 bases, with 7 bases spanning the gap. This CDR3 contains 12 residues.

This clonotype has ten or more counts. V and J are TRBV7-9 and TRBJ2-3; D is uncertain. Germline-derived CDR1 and CDR2 are SEHNR and FQNEAQ (reference sequence). The germline V and J ends were trimmed by 5 bases and 2 bases, with 17 bases remaining between them. CDR3 length: 16 residues. CDR3 coding DNA: TGTGCCAGCAGCCCTTCAGTGGCGTTTTACACAGATACGCAGTATTTT. Its translation: CASSPSVAFYTDTQYF.

The V gene is TRBV19, the J gene TRBJ1-2, with D perhaps TRBD1 (5 bases). CDR1 and CDR2 (germline): LNHDA, SQIVND (reference sequence). The CDR3 extends over 15 amino acids. The V gene lost 2 bases and the J gene lost 2 bases, with 12 bases spanning the gap. CDR3 sequence (DNA): TGTGCCAGTAGTATATATGGACAAGAGAACTATGGCTACACCTTC. Translating gives CASSIYGQENYGYTF.

V usage is TRBV18 and J usage is TRBJ2-3, with D perhaps TRBD2 (5 bases). CDR3 length equals 16 residues. Germline V gene lookup returns CDR1 KGHSH and CDR2 LQKENI. The V and J ends lost 6 bases and 0 bases respectively, with 16 bases between them. CDR3 DNA sequence: TGTGCCAGCTCCCCAAATCTACTAGAGAGCACAGATACGCAGTATTTT. It yields the protein CASSPNLLESTDTQYF.

V gene TRBV15 combines with J gene TRBJ1-5; the D is unclear. The V end was cut by 1 base, the J end by 5 bases, with 9 bases between. Germline V gives CDR1 LNHNV, CDR2 YYDKDF (reference sequence). The CDR3 is 14 amino acids. This chain's CDR3 is CATSRGGQDQPQHF. In DNA form, the CDR3 reads TGTGCCACCAGCAGAGGGGGTCAAGATCAGCCCCAGCATTTT. Combining the CDR3 with reference TRBV15 and TRBJ1-5 gives the whole variable domain DAMVIQNPRYQVTQFGKPVTLSCSQTLNHNVMYWYQQKSSQAPKLLFHYYDKDFNNEADTPDNFQSRRPNTSFCFLDIRSPGLGDTAMYLCATSRGGQDQPQHFGDGTRLSIL.

The chain employs TRBV27 and TRBJ1-1; possible D gene TRBD1, 5 bases. Looked up from germline, CDR1 is MNHEY and CDR2 is SMNVEV (reference sequence). The length of the CDR3 is 16 residues. V lost 6 bases and J lost 1, with 18 bases in between. CDR3 in DNA: TGTGCCAGCAGCCATATCGACAGAGTCAAGAACACTGAAGCTTTCTTT. Residues: CASSHIDRVKNTEAFF.

This clonotype showed up many times. This sequence joins TRBV12-3 or TRBV12-4 and TRBJ2-7; D unclear. Trimming took 5 bases from V and 2 from J, leaving 10 bases between them. CDR3 size: 13 residues. The CDR3, as DNA: TGTGCCAGCAGTAGGTCCTTTACCTACGAGCAGTACTTC. It translates to CASSRSFTYEQYF.

Many counts were recorded for this clonotype. The chain combines TRBV2 with TRBJ2-7; no firm D call. This CDR3 region has 11 residues. V lost 6 bases to trimming and J lost 12 bases, with 15 bases between them. Germline lookup yields CDR1 SNHLY and CDR2 FYNNEI. CDR3 bases: TGTGCCAGCAGCCGTATCTTGTACCCGTACTTC. Its protein product is CASSRILYPYF.

In its sample, this clonotype was seen many times. The rearrangement uses TRBV20-1 and TRBJ2-7, with TRBD2 identical over 9 bases. The CDR3 is made up of 17 amino acids. Germline CDR1 and CDR2: DFQATT and SNEGSKA (reference sequence). V dropped 5 bases and J dropped 1; count of bases not matched to a gene: 15. CDR3 sequence: CSAEIAGVGVGSYEQYF. CDR3 in DNA: TGCAGTGCTGAGATAGCGGGAGTCGGGGTGGGGTCCTACGAGCAGTACTTC.

This clonotype was observed a handful of times. A much bigger clone sits one base away, suggesting this may be a read error. DNA for the CDR3: TGTGCCAGCGGGGCGGGAGTCTACAATGAGCAGTTCTTC. Translating it yields CASGAGVYNEQFF. V usage is TRBV12-3 or TRBV12-4 and J usage is TRBJ2-1, with TRBD2 identical over 7 bases. J lost 3 bases, V lost 8 bases, and 4 bases had no gene match. This CDR3 spans 13 amino acids.

This chain uses TRBV20-1 with TRBJ1-2; D ambiguous. V shed 2 bases and J shed 0 bases, with 7 bases lying between them. Per the germline V gene, CDR1 is DFQATT and CDR2 is SNEGSKA (reference sequence). The CDR3 is 13 amino acids. CDR3 DNA sequence: TGCAGTGCTAGAAGGTCCACTAACTATGGCTACACCTTC. Translated: CSARRSTNYGYTF.